The sample holds many counts of the clone carrying this TCR beta chain. Antigen unknown. This sample is drawn from a study of Graves' ophthalmopathy and Graves' hyperthyroidism. Findings of the study overall: Ophthalmopathy could be told apart from stable hyperthyroidism by a 13-signature model (about 88% sensitivity, roughly 81% specificity). Most expanded clonotypes in thyroid above 0.001 frequency also showed up in blood.

The CDR3 is 17 residues long. Losses at the gene ends were 3 bases for V and 5 bases for J; bases not matched to a gene: 14. CDR1 and CDR2 (germline): MDHEN, SYDVKM. The authors amplified TCR beta CDR3 regions, and they did so from RNA transcripts for repertoire sequencing. HTBI-primed first-round RT-PCR preceded second-round multiplex PCR. TCRdb processed the multiplex PCR reads anew with MiXCR; each CDR3 protein has one entry. This table holds roughly 420,000 distinct CDR3 sequences, 20% to 25% found once. The genes are TRBV28 and TRBJ2-5; 8 bases map to TRBD1. Sequencing used peripheral blood. The clonotype comes from a woman aged 18-35 years with stable Graves' hyperthyroidism. The CDR3 region has the DNA TGTGCCAGCAGTTTTGGCTGGGGCAGGGGGCAAAAGGAGACCCAGTACTTC. Residues: CASSFGWGRGQKETQYF. The variable domain in full, with the rest retrieved from reference TRBV28 and TRBJ2-5, is DVKVTQSSRYLVKRTGEKVFLECVQDMDHENMFWYRQDPGLGLRLIYFSYDVKMKEKGDIPEGYSVSREKKERFSLILESASTNQTSMYLCASSFGWGRGQKETQYFGPGTRLLVL.